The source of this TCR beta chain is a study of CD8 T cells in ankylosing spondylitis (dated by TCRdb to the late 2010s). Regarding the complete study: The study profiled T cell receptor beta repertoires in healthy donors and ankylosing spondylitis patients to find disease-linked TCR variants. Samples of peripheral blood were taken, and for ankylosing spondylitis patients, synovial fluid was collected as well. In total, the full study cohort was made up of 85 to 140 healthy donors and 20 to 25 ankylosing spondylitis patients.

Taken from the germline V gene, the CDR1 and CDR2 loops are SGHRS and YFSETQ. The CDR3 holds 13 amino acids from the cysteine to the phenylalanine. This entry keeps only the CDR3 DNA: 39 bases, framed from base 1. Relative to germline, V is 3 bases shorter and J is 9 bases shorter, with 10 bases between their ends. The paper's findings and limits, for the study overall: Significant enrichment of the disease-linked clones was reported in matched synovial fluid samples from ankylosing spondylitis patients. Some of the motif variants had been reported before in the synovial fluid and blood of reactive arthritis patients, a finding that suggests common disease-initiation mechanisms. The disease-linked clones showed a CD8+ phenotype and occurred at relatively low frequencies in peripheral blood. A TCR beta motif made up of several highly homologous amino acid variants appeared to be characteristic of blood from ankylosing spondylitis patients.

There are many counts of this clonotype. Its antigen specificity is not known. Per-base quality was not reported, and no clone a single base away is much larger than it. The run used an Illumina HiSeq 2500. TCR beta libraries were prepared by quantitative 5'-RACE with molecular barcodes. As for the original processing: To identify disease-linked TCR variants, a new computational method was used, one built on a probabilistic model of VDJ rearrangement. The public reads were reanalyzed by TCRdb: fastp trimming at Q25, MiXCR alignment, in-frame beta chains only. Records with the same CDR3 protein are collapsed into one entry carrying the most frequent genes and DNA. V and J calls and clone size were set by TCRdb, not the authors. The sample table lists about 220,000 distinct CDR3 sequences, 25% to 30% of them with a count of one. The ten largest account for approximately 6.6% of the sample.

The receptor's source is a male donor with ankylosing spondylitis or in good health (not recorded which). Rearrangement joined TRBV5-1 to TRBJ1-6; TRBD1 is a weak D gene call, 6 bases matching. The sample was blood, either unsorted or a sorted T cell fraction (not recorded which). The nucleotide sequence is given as TGCGCCAGCAGCTCCCAGGGGCTTTCACCCCTCCACTTT. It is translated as CASSSQGLSPLHF.